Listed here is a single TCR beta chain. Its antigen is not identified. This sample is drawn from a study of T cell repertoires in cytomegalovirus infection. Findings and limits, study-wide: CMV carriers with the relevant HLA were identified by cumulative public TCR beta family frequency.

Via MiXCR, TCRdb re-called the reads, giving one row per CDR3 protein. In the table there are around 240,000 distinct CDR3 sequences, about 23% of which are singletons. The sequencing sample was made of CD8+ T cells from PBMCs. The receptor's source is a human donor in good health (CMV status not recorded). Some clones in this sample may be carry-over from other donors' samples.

In nucleotides, the CDR3 is TGCAGTGCTTGGGCCTGGAACAGGACTGAAGCTTTCTTT. This gives the protein CSAWAWNRTEAFF. The genes are TRBV20-1 and TRBJ1-1, with D tentatively TRBD1 (5 bases). The V gene's germline CDR1 is DFQATT and CDR2 SNEGSKA (reference sequence). V shed 5 bases and J shed 5 bases, with 15 bases lying between them. This CDR3 region has 13 residues.